This is a list of T cell receptor beta chains from one sample in a study of cytomegalovirus exposure and HLA in healthy donors. Clones were sequenced by immunoSEQ multiplex PCR, and TCRdb holds only the in-frame ones, with some missing. This sample contains 200,000 to 250,000 clones. The sequenced material came from PBMCs. Receptor source: a woman aged 25 to 45 in good health and CMV-seropositive. The CDR3 runs from the conserved cysteine through the conserved F or W.

>TRBV6-1
CASSEAWGRLNTQYF
>TRBV7-9
CASSLGIEGIYGYTF
>TRBV27
CASSARPNYGYTF
>TRBV7-9
CASSLDREGTDTQYF
>TRBV20-1
CSAPEWETQYF
>TRBV27
CASSSSRDRVGTEAFF
>TRBV5-4
CASSSGSRGGLYEQYF
>TRBV5-1
CASRTGTNEKLFF
>TRBV9
CASSPPSENTGELFF
>TRBV7-2
CASSPGQGYTDTQYF
>TRBV6-1
CASSGGETQYF
>TRBV6-1
CASVAGGPTDTQYF
>TRBV5-1
CASSLPEKGVYEQYF
>TRBV27
CASRRTGGDGYTF
>TRBV27
CASGGTTSVSYNEQFF
>TRBV6-5
CASRDPVSPNTEAFF
>TRBV5-1
CASSLQGAEYEQYF
>TRBV28
CASSGGLAGGLKQFF
>TRBV29-1
CSVGGQSNTEAFF
>TRBV27
CASTQADPDGELFF
>TRBV6-1
CASSEAVAGGYYYEQYF
>TRBV27
CASSFSLMAKETQYF
>TRBV2
CASSIPGQRNTEAFF
>TRBV9
CASSVAGVNTGELFF
>TRBV7-6
CASSSGTSTDTQYF
>TRBV4-3
CASSPSGLSTDTQYF
>TRBV6-1
CASRQHEPTNEKLFF
>TRBV10-1
CASITGGGTYEQYF
>TRBV5-1
CASSLLGAGADTQYF